The 12 T cell receptor beta chains given below trace back to one sample, sequenced in a study of cytotoxic CD8 clonotypes in ibrutinib-treated CLL. Profiling relied on immunoSEQ multiplex PCR, and the TCRdb table lists in-frame clones only, not all of them. The sample records just over 200,000 clones, 79% being singletons. The sequences come from PBMCs, collected after 12 months of ibrutinib treatment. These receptors were taken from a human donor with chronic lymphocytic leukemia.

The J gene is TRBJ2-1, the V gene TRBV5-1; D remains unclear. The CDR3 spans 14 residues. CDR1 and CDR2 from the germline V gene are SGHRS and YFSETQ. Trimming removed 0 bases from V and 2 bases from J, with 6 bases in between. This CDR3 is CASSLEITYNEQFF. As DNA, the CDR3 is TGCGCCAGCAGCTTGGAGATCACCTACAATGAGCAGTTCTTC.

The chain has TRBV4-1 and TRBJ2-7, with D maybe TRBD2 (6 bases). Trimming left V 3 bases short and J 0 bases short, with 15 bases between. Germline V gives CDR1 MGHRA, CDR2 YSYEKL. This CDR3 spans 16 amino acids. The CDR3 DNA reads TGCGCCAGCAGCCAGGACCCACTAGCAATCTCCTACGAGCAGTACTTC. It is translated as CASSQDPLAISYEQYF.

The table lists this clone with a few counts. The sample has other DNA sequences that encode this CDR3 too. The J gene is TRBJ1-5, the V gene TRBV30; D is unresolved. The CDR3 contains 13 residues. Germline CDR1 GTSNPN, CDR2 SVGIG (reference sequence). Trimming removed 0 bases at V and 3 bases at J, with 6 bases between. The CDR3 is CAWSVTDNQPQHF. The CDR3 bases are TGTGCCTGGAGTGTGACGGACAATCAGCCCCAGCATTTT.

This clone is a singleton in its sample. This rearrangement joins TRBV2 to TRBJ2-7; D is unresolved. CDR1 is SNHLY and CDR2 is FYNNEI in the germline V gene. The CDR3 has 15 amino acids. V was clipped by 4 bases and J by 0 bases, with 13 bases between them. The CDR3 spells CASSASGGSSYEQYF. The CDR3 DNA reads as TGTGCCAGCAGTGCTTCTGGTGGCAGCTCCTACGAGCAGTACTTC.

This clone occurred a few times. One junction end does not reproduce the germline sequence, and a read error may be involved. This sequence joins TRBV7-9 and TRBJ1-3; 9 bases fit TRBD1. CDR3 length: 13 amino acids. CDR1 and CDR2 from the germline V gene are SEHNR and FQNEAQ (reference sequence). This CDR3 reads CASSLGTGFGLRF. The DNA for the CDR3 is TGTGCCAGCAGCTTGGGGACAGGGTTCGGTCTTCGTTTT.

This clone was found a few times. V gene TRBV6-1 combines with J gene TRBJ2-7; D is unresolved. Per the germline V gene, CDR1 is MNHNS and CDR2 is SASEGT. Trimming took off 2 bases at V and 7 bases at J, with 12 bases between the two ends. The CDR3 contains 13 residues. The CDR3: CASSERLFQEQYF. CDR3 sequence (DNA): TGTGCCAGCAGTGAACGCCTTTTTCAGGAGCAGTACTTC.

This sequence joins TRBV5-8 and TRBJ2-2; the D gene is possibly TRBD1 (6 bases). CDR3 length equals 15 residues. CDR1 is SGHTS and CDR2 is YDEGEE in the germline V gene. Trimming pared 4 bases from V and 2 bases from J, leaving 12 bases between. The CDR3 loop is CASSPGTINTGELFF. The CDR3 bases are TGTGCCAGCAGCCCGGGGACAATTAACACCGGGGAGCTGTTTTTT.

V gene TRBV9 combines with J gene TRBJ2-7, with 14 positions matching TRBD2. The CDR3 sequence is 16 residues long. V shed 3 bases, J shed 4 bases, and the junction held 6 bases outside the gene matches. Germline CDR1 SGDLS, CDR2 YYNGEE. CDR3 amino acids: CASSAGGTSGSYEQYF. The CDR3 DNA follows: TGTGCCAGCAGCGCGGGAGGGACTAGCGGGAGTTACGAGCAGTACTTC. The whole variable domain, filled in from reference TRBV9 and TRBJ2-7, reads DSGVTQTPKHLITATGQRVTLRCSPRSGDLSVYWYQQSLDQGLQFLIQYYNGEERAKGNILERFSAQQFPDLHSELNLSSLELGDSALYFCASSAGGTSGSYEQYFGPGTRLTVT.

This clone has only one observation. This chain joins TRBV7-9 and TRBJ2-1; D remains unclear. CDR3 size: 13 residues. V gave up 1 base and J gave up 10 bases, with 11 bases separating them. The germline gives CDR1 SEHNR, CDR2 FQNEAQ (reference sequence). This CDR3 is CASSLGQVGEQFF. CDR3 nucleotide sequence: TGTGCCAGCAGCTTAGGGCAGGTGGGCGAGCAGTTCTTC.

The chain recombines TRBV2 with TRBJ1-1; no clear D. Looked up from germline, CDR1 is SNHLY and CDR2 is FYNNEI. CDR3 length equals 13 residues. V shed 7 bases and J shed 5 bases, with 14 bases lying between them. CDR3 sequence reads: CASNGDFVTEAFF. The CDR3, as DNA: TGTGCCAGCAACGGGGATTTTGTAACTGAAGCTTTCTTT.

J is TRBJ2-7 and V is TRBV7-3; a possible D gene is TRBD2 (5 bases). From germline, CDR1 is SGHTA and CDR2 FQGTGA. This CDR3 is built from 16 residues. V was cut by 0 bases and J by 0 bases, with 12 bases left in between. CDR3 residues: CASSLTASGPSYEQYF. The DNA of the CDR3 is TGTGCCAGCAGCTTAACGGCCAGCGGTCCCTCCTACGAGCAGTACTTC.

The chain joins TRBV7-3 to TRBJ2-1; 7 bases match TRBD1. The ends lost 2 bases at V and 2 bases at J; junction bases unmatched: 0. The CDR3 runs to 14 residues. CDR1 is SGHTA, CDR2 FQGTGA, per germline. Here the CDR3 DNA reads TGTGCCAGCAGCTTAGGGACAGCCTACAATGAGCAGTTCTTC. This gives the protein CASSLGTAYNEQFF.